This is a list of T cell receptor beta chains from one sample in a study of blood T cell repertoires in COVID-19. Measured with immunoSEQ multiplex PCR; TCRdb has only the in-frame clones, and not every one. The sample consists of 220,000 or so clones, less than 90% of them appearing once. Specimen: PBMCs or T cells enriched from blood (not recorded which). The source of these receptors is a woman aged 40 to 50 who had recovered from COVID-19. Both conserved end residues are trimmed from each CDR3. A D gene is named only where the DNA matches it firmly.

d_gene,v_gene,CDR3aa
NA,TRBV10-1,ASSAGPSYEQY
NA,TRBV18,ASSPPASFSGNTIY
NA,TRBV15,ATSWDKGGFNGYT
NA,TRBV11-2,ASSWYSGTEAF
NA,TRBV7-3,ASSLTAGSGIDTQY
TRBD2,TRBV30,AWSGLVAGASDNEQF
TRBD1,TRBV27,ASSPGTGGRNTIY
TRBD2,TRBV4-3,ASSQYAGGGLTGELF
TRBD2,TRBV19,ASSIAGLAAGELF
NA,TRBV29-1,SVPTGNSNYGYT
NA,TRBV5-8,ASSFGADTQY
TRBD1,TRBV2,ASSPGGRGGYT
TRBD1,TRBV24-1,ATSGGRTGALDTQY
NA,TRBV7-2,ASSLRGTSPGNTIY
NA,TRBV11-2,ASSSSLAKNIQY
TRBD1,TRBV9,ASSVLSGTGAGELF
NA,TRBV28,ASSFAGALVYGYT
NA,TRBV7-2,ASSLNYGYT
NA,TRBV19,ASSTQSGTDNEKLF
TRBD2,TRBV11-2,ASSPGASGRGELF
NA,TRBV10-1,ASSETDTNEQF
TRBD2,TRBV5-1,ASSLGGGGRDYEQF
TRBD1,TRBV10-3,AISGGQGNQPQH
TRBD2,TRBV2,ASRTGGTYNEQF
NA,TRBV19,ASSKGVGTEAF
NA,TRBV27,ASSFRGWGTGEQF
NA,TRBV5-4,ASSSSYEQY
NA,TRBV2,ASTKTRAADTQY
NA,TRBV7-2,ASSLSRLQNTEAF
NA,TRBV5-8,ASSLAGGDYGYT
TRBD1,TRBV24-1,ATRGTGALNTEAF
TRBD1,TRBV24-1,ATSDSRQGLKRGYLEQF
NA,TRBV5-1,ASSLGQGNEKLF
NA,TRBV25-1,ASNSALGSRPQVGELF
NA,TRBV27,ASSYRDTASYEQY
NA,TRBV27,ASSPPAPGADTQY
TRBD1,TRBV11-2,ASRMGTGAGVGEKLF
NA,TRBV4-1,ASSQDTGTDTQY
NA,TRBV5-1,ASSLVAGANVLT
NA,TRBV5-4,ASSLRSATTNEKLF
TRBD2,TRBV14,ASSPTRTSGRDGNTQY
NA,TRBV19,ASSIDRTAFEQF
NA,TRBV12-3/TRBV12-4,ASRKDMSEAF
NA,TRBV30,AWSFGLYNEQF
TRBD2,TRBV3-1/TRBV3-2,ASSQDLGLATYEQF
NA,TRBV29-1,SVQQGRTEAF
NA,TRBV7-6,ASSLSYQETQY
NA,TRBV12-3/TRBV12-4,ASSFGNTEAF
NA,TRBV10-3,ANRVATNEKLF
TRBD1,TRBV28,ASSRTIGQGVYGYT
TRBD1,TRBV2,ASSRDRGETQY
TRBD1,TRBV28,ASSSRDRLEKLF